This T cell receptor (beta chain) was sequenced during a study of T cells in women clearing cervical HPV infection. The CDR3 totals 14 residues. From germline, CDR1 is MNHEY and CDR2 SVGEGT. V was clipped by 6 bases and J by 5 bases, with 13 bases between them. immunoSEQ multiplex PCR used an average of 1200 ng genomic DNA. The method was immunoSEQ multiplex PCR; TCRdb's version includes in-frame clones alone and lacks a portion of them. The listing records some 41,000 clones. A word on this clone: With the read ending 3 residues before the CDR3 end, the germline J gene is used to fill in that end.

The chain couples TRBV6-2 or TRBV6-3 to TRBJ2-2; D is perhaps TRBD1 (7 bases). This TCR derives from a woman between 18 and 75 years old with a cervical HPV16 infection that either progressed to CIN3+ or cleared (not recorded which). The sequencing sample was made of blood buffy coat. CDR3 protein: CASSLRGATGELFF. CDR3 DNA, as far as it was read: TGTGCCAGCAGCCTCAGGGGGGCAACCGGGGAG.